This TCR beta chain comes out of a study of blood T cell repertoires in COVID-19. Study context: T cells, B-cell-depleted T cells, or PBMCs supplied cDNA or gDNA.

In terms of age and location, participants ranged from roughly 18 to 89 years and lived in about 25 US areas. Using immunoSEQ multiplex PCR, the repertoire was profiled, and TCRdb retains in-frame clones only, with some absent. The sample shows fewer than 350,000 clones, roughly nine tenths of them seen only once. V was trimmed by 2 bases and J by 8 bases, leaving 18 bases between them. Germline-derived CDR1 and CDR2 are LGHNA and YSLEER. The CDR3 contains 16 residues. Sequenced material: PBMCs or T cells enriched from blood (not recorded which). This chain connects TRBV4-3 to TRBJ2-2; TRBD2 is a possible D gene (7 bases). This clonotype was obtained from a woman aged 40 to 50 who had recovered from COVID-19. The CDR3 spells CASSQFSGGPRGELFF. For the CDR3, the DNA is TGCGCCAGCAGCCAATTTTCGGGGGGCCCACGGGGGGAGCTGTTTTTT.